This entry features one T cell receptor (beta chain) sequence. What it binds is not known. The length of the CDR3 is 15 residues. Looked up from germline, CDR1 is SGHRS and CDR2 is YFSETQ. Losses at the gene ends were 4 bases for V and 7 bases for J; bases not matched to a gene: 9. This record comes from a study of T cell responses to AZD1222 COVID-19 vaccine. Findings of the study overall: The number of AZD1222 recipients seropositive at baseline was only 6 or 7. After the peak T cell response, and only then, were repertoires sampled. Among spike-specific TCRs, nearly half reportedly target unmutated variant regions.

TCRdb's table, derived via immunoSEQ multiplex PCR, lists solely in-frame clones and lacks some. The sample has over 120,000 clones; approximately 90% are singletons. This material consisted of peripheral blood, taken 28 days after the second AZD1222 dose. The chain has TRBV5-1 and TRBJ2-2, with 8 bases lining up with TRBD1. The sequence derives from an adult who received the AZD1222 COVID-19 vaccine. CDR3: CASSDRGIENGELFF. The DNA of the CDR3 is TGCGCCAGCAGCGACAGGGGCATCGAAAACGGGGAGCTGTTTTTT. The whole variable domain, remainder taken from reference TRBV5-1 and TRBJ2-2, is KAGVTQTPRYLIKTRGQQVTLSCSPISGHRSVSWYQQTPGQGLQFLFEYFSETQRNKGNFPGRFSGRQFSNSRSEMNVSTLELGDSALYLCASSDRGIENGELFFGEGSRLTVL.